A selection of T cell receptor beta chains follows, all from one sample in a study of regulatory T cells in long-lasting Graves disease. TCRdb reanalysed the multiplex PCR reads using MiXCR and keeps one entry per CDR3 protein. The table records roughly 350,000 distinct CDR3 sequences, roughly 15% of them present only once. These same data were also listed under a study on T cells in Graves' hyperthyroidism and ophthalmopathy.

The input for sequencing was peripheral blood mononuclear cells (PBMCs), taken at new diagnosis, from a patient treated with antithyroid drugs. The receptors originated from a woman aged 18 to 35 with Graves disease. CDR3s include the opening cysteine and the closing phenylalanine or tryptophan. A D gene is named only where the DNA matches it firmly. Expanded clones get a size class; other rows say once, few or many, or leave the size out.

TGTGCCAGTAGAGAAACAGGAAGAGGGTCCTATGGCTACACCTTC CASRETGRGSYGYTF - - TRBJ1-2 TRBV19
TGCGCCAGCAGCTCCGGGACAGGGGCCGGGGAGCTGTTTTTT CASSSGTGAGELFF TRBD1 - TRBJ2-2 TRBV5-1
TGCAGCGTTGGAGGGCAGGGCCGCAATCAGCCCCAGCATTTT CSVGGQGRNQPQHF - - TRBJ1-5 TRBV29-1
TGTGCCAGCAGCGGAACTTCAGGGAGCGAACTGTTTTTT CASSGTSGSELFF - - TRBJ1-4 TRBV9
TGTGCCAGCAGTGTACGGGCTCCGGGGGCGTCAGATACGCAGTATTTT CASSVRAPGASDTQYF - many TRBJ2-3 TRBV2
TGTGCCAGCAGGCAACCCACTGGTCCGGGACTAGCTCTATACGAGCAGTACTTC CASRQPTGPGLALYEQYF TRBD2 many TRBJ2-7 TRBV12-3/TRBV12-4
TGTGCCAGCAGTGATATGGGACAGGGCACAGATACGCAGTATTTT CASSDMGQGTDTQYF TRBD1 many TRBJ2-3 TRBV2
TGTGCCTGGAGCTCAGGAGTAATCACTGAAGCTTTCTTT CAWSSGVITEAFF - many TRBJ1-1 TRBV30
TGCAGTGCTAGCTCCTACGGCAACGAGCAGTACTTC CSASSYGNEQYF - many TRBJ2-7 TRBV20-1
TGTGCCAGGTTAGCGGGAGGGGCTAGCACAGATACGCAGTATTTT CARLAGGASTDTQYF TRBD2 - TRBJ2-3 TRBV6-2/TRBV6-3
TGTGCCAGCAGCCAAGTTGCATCCACCGGGACTAAGCAGTTCTTC CASSQVASTGTKQFF TRBD2 many TRBJ2-1 TRBV3-1
TGTGCCAGCAGTTACGAGACCTATGAGCAGTTCTTC CASSYETYEQFF - - TRBJ2-1 TRBV6-9
TGTGCCACCAGCATGACTAGCGGATTCTACAATGAGCAGTTCTTC CATSMTSGFYNEQFF TRBD2 - TRBJ2-1 TRBV24-1
TGTGCCTGGTGCAAAGGGGGCAACACTGAAGCTTTCTTT CAWCKGGNTEAFF TRBD1 - TRBJ1-1 TRBV30
TGCGCCAGCAGCGGGGGACTAGCGGGGGGATGGTACAATGAGCAGTTCTTC CASSGGLAGGWYNEQFF TRBD2 - TRBJ2-1 TRBV5-1
TGTGCCAGCTCAATAGGGAGGGCGGCTTTCTTT CASSIGRAAFF - few TRBJ1-1 TRBV18
TGCGCCAGCAGCCGGGACTATGGCACAGATACGCAGTATTTT CASSRDYGTDTQYF TRBD2 many TRBJ2-3 TRBV10-2
TGTGCCAGCAGCCAAGTGACCACCGGGGGACTGTTTTTT CASSQVTTGGLFF - - TRBJ1-4 TRBV14
TGCGCCAGCAGCCTAAGTGAGGGCAGCAAAGGCGAGACCCAGTACTTC CASSLSEGSKGETQYF - - TRBJ2-5 TRBV4-1
TGCAGTGCTCCCGACATACTCCGCTCTGGGGCCAACGTCCTGACTTTC CSAPDILRSGANVLTF - - TRBJ2-6 TRBV20-1
TGTGCCAGCAGTACGACCGGGACAGGGGCTTCCTACGAGCAGTACTTC CASSTTGTGASYEQYF TRBD1 many TRBJ2-7 TRBV6-2/TRBV6-3
TGTGCCAGCAGCTTTTTGAAAAGCACGCAGTATTTT CASSFLKSTQYF - many TRBJ2-3 TRBV7-2
TGCGCCAGCTCGATCAGAGGTAGCGGGAGTTTGGTATACGAGCAGTACTTC CASSIRGSGSLVYEQYF TRBD2 few TRBJ2-7 TRBV5-1
TGTGCCAGTAGCCCTGAGTGGGGGGCCAAAAACATTCAGTACTTC CASSPEWGAKNIQYF - - TRBJ2-4 TRBV19
TGTGCCAGCAGCTCCTCAGGGGCTGAGATGGGCTACACCTTC CASSSSGAEMGYTF - many TRBJ1-2 TRBV7-9
TGTGCCAGCAGGCCGGGACAGAACTACTATGGCTACACCTTC CASRPGQNYYGYTF TRBD1 - TRBJ1-2 TRBV2
TGCAGTGCTAGTCCCCCCAGGCTGGACACCGGGGAGCTGTTTTTT CSASPPRLDTGELFF - few TRBJ2-2 TRBV20-1
TGTGCCAGCAGTGAATGGGGACAGGGAACTATGAACACTGAAGCTTTCTTT CASSEWGQGTMNTEAFF TRBD1 many TRBJ1-1 TRBV2
TGTGCCAGCAGCCCCGCAGGGGGGTTGGGCTACGAGCAGTACTTC CASSPAGGLGYEQYF - many TRBJ2-7 TRBV11-2
TGTACCAGCAGTTCCCAGCGGGACTCCTACAATGAGCAGTTCTTC CTSSSQRDSYNEQFF TRBD2 few TRBJ2-1 TRBV12-3/TRBV12-4
TGCAGCGTTGGAGGGGTTAATAGCAATCAGCCCCAGCATTTT CSVGGVNSNQPQHF - few TRBJ1-5 TRBV29-1